What follows is one TCR beta chain and its context. The data are from a study of blood T cell repertoires in COVID-19. Study at large: T cells, B-cell-depleted T cells, or PBMCs provided the cDNA or gDNA that served as material.

In the source study's methods: Estimation of nucleated cell counts was performed using reference gene primer amplification. Assay: immunoSEQ multiplex PCR; the TCRdb copy retains only in-frame clones and omits some. The V and J calls and clone size were taken over from that table, and D and trimming were inferred from the DNA. This sample has 150,000 to 200,000 clones, with 75% to 80% found just once. The CDR3 runs 14 residues. Looked up from germline, CDR1 is LNHNV and CDR2 is YYDKDF (reference sequence). With V trimmed by 5 bases and J by 8 bases, 4 bases remained unmatched. This chain uses TRBV15 with TRBJ2-2; 11 bases agree with TRBD2. This TCR came from a woman in her fifties or sixties with active or convalescent COVID-19. The specimen was peripheral blood. The CDR3 here is CATSGTSGSGELFF. The CDR3 coding sequence is TGTGCCACCAGCGGTACTAGCGGGAGTGGGGAGCTGTTTTTT.